This TCR beta chain was recovered during a study of blood T cell repertoires in COVID-19. Study context: The United States, Italy and Spain were the sources of the acute and convalescent COVID-19 samples. The analysed material was cDNA or gDNA that came from T cells, B-cell-depleted T cells, or PBMCs.

Across about two dozen US areas, participants ranged in age from about 18 to 89 years. Assay: immunoSEQ multiplex PCR; the TCRdb copy retains only in-frame clones and omits some. The repertoire holds approximately 290,000 clones, 75% to 95% seen once, with 0.95% to 1.3% in the top ten. Trimming took 1 base from V and 2 from J; bases not matched to a gene: 5. Germline CDR1 is SGDLS and CDR2 is YYNGEE. The CDR3 sequence is 16 residues long. The sequencing input was PBMCs or T cells enriched from blood (not recorded which). The chain links TRBV9 to TRBJ2-7; 11 nucleotides agree with TRBD2. The sequence derives from a woman aged 30 to 39 who had recovered from COVID-19. In DNA form, the CDR3 reads TGTGCCAGCAGCGTAACCTCACTAGCGGGAGCCTACGAGCAGTACTTC. Translated, it gives CASSVTSLAGAYEQYF.